This T cell receptor beta chain came from a study of T cells after yellow fever vaccination. Whole-study context: Low-cell-number fractions were prepared with SMART-Seq v4 Ultra Low Input.

As to this clonotype: Its target is unknown. It may be a read error: a sequence one base away is much more abundant.

TCR cDNA was made by 5'RACE template switching, adding a universal primer site and UMIs. In TCRdb, the 5' RACE reads were re-called with MiXCR into one record per CDR3 protein. The profile shows approximately 140,000 distinct CDR3 sequences, 7.7% of them singletons. Findings and limits, study-wide: Primary-vaccination clones mostly resurfaced post-booster (under 98% CD4, 85% to 90% CD8). It was the secondary response that reached its peak faster, day 5 versus 15, but it was weaker.

Here the sequenced sample was CD4+ T cells sorted from PBMCs, taken 5 days after the yellow fever booster vaccination. The TCR comes from a man between 25 and 39 years old who received the YFV17D yellow fever vaccine.

This CDR3 reads CASSYPQGPGNEQFF. CDR3 in DNA: TGTGCCAGCAGTTACCCTCAAGGACCGGGGAATGAGCAGTTCTTC. This chain connects TRBV6-5 to TRBJ2-1, with TRBD2 as a possible D gene (5 bases). Between the trimmed V and J ends, which lost 2 bases and 7 bases, there was a span of 15 bases. The CDR3 is 15 residues long. CDR1 MNHEY and CDR2 SVGAGI come from the germline V gene.